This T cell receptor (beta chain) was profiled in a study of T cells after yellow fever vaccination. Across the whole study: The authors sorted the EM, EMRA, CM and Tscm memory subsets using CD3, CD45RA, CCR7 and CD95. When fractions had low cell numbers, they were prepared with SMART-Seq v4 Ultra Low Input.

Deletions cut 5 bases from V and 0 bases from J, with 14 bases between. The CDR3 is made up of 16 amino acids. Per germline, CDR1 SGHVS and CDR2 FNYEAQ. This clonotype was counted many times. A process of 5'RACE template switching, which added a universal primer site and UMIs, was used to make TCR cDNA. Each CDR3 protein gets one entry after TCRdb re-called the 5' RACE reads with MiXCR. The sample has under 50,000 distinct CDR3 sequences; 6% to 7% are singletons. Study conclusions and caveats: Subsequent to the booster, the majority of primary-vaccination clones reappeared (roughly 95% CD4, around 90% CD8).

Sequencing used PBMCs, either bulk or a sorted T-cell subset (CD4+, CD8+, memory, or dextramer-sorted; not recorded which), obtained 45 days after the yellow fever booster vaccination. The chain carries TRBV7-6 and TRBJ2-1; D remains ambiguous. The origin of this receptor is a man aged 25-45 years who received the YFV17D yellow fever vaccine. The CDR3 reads CASSPLVQSSYNEQFF. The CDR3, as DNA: TGTGCCAGCAGCCCTCTAGTACAGAGCTCCTACAATGAGCAGTTCTTC.